This TCR beta chain derives from a study of cytomegalovirus exposure and HLA in healthy donors. Study-level results: A link between a missense DCLRE1C variant and TCR beta V- and J-gene trimming emerged from a later analysis.

Worth noting for this clone: Its antigen is still unknown.

The PCR made use of 60 Vbeta and 13 Jbeta primers. Data came from immunoSEQ multiplex PCR; TCRdb stores just in-frame clones and leaves some out. The clone table shows around 31,000 clones, with the ten largest holding around 4.9%. The CDR3 consists of 14 residues. The germline gives CDR1 MNHEY, CDR2 SVGAGI. The sequencing sample was made of PBMCs. This chain joins TRBV6-5 and TRBJ2-5, with D perhaps TRBD1 (6 bases). The DNA end favors TRBJ2-7, so the J call may be wrong. The origin of this receptor is a female donor in good health and CMV-seronegative. The CDR3 here is CASSRAGDRYEQYF. In DNA form, the CDR3 reads TGTGCCAGCAGTCGAGCAGGGGATAGGTACGAGCAGTACTTC.